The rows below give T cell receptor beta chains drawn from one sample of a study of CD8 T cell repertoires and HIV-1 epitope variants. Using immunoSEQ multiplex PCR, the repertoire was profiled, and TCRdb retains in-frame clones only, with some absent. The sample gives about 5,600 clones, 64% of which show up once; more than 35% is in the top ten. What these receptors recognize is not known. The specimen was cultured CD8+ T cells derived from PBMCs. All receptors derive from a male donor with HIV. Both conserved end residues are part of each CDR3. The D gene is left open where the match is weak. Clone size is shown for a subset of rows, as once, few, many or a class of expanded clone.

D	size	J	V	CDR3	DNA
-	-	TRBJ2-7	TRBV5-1	CASSLVSHEQYF	TGCGCCAGCAGCTTGGTTAGCCACGAGCAGTACTTC
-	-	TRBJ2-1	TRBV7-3	CASSLTAGHVHEQFF	TGTGCCAGCAGCTTAACCGCCGGACATGTCCATGAGCAGTTCTTC
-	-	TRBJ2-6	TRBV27	CASSPTGNGANVLTF	TGTGCCAGCAGTCCTACAGGGAATGGGGCCAACGTCCTGACTTTC
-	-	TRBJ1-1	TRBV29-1	CSVERQGAFF	TGCAGCGTTGAAAGACAAGGAGCTTTCTTT
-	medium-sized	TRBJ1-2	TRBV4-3	CASSQDPPDLDYGYTF	TGCGCCAGCAGCCAAGATCCCCCAGACTTGGACTATGGCTACACCTTC
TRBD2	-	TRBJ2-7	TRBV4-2	CASSQAGGEQYF	TGTGCCAGCAGCCAAGCGGGGGGCGAGCAGTACTTC
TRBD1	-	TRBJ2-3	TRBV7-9	CASSITGGGDTQYF	TGTGCCAGCAGCATTACAGGGGGCGGGGATACGCAGTATTTT
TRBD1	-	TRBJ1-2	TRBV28	CASRQVGTALYGYTF	TGTGCCAGCAGGCAGGTGGGGACAGCCCTCTATGGCTACACCTTC
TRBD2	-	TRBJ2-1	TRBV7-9	CASSLGTSGSRDEQFF	TGTGCCAGCAGCTTAGGGACTAGCGGGAGTAGGGATGAGCAGTTCTTC
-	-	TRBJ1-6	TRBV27	CATSPVRGLDNSPLHF	TGTGCCACCTCACCGGTACGGGGTTTGGACAATTCACCCCTCCACTTT
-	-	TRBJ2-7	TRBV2	CASSRRDPRAYEQYF	TGTGCCAGCTCAAGACGGGACCCCCGGGCCTACGAGCAGTACTTC